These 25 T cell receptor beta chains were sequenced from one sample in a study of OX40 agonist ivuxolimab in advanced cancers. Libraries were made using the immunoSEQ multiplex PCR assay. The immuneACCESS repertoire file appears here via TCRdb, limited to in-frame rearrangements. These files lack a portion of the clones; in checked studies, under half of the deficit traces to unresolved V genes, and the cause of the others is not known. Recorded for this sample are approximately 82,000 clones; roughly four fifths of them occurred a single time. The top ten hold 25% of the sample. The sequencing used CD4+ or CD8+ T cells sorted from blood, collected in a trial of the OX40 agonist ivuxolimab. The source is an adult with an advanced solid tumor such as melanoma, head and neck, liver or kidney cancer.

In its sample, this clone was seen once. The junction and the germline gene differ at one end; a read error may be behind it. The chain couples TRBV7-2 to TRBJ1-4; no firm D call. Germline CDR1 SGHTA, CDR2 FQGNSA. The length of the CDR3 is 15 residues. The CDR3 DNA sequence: TGTGCCAGCAGCCTAGCGTTGGGGTATGATGAAAAACTGTTTTTT. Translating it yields CASSLALGYDEKLFF.

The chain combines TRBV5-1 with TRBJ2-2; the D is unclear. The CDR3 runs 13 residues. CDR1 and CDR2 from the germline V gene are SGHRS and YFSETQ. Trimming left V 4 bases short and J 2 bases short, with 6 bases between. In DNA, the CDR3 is TGCGCCAGCAGCCGGATAAACACCGGGGAGCTGTTTTTT. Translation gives CASSRINTGELFF.

CDR3 amino acids: CAWSVGQGITEAFF. DNA of the CDR3: TGTGCCTGGAGTGTGGGACAGGGGATTACTGAAGCTTTCTTT. The chain has TRBV30 and TRBJ1-1; 10 nucleotides align to TRBD1. This CDR3 has 14 amino acids. Trimming removed 0 bases from V and 5 bases from J; junction bases left unmatched: 3. The V gene's germline CDR1 is GTSNPN and CDR2 SVGIG (reference sequence).

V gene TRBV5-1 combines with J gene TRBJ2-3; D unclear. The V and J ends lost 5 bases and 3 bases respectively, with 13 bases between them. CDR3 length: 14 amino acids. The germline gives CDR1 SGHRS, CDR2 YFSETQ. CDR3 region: CASREIIQTDTQYF. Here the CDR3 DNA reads TGCGCCAGCAGAGAAATAATCCAAACAGATACGCAGTATTTT.

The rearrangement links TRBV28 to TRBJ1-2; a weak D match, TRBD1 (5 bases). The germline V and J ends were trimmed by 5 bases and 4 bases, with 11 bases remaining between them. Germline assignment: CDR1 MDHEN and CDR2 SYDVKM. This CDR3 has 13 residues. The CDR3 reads CASSPSGAYGYTF. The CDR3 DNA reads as TGTGCCAGCAGTCCGTCCGGGGCCTATGGCTACACCTTC.

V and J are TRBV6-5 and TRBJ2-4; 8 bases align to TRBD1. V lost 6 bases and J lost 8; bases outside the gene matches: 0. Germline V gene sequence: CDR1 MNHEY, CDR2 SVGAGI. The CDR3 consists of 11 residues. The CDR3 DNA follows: TGTGCCAGCAGGGACAGGGACATTCAGTACTTC. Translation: CASRDRDIQYF.

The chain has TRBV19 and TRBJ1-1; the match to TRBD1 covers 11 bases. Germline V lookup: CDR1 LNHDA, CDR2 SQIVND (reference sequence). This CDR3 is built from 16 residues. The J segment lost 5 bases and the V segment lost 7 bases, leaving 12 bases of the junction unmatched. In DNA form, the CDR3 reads TGTGCCAGTATCTTCCCCGGGACAGGGGGAAGAACTGAAGCTTTCTTT. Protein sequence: CASIFPGTGGRTEAFF. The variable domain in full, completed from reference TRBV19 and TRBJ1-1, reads DGGITQSPKYLFRKEGQNVTLSCEQNLNHDAMYWYRQDPGQGLRLIYYSQIVNDFQKGDIAEGYSVSREKKESFPLTVTSAQKNPTAFYLCASIFPGTGGRTEAFFGQGTRLTVV.

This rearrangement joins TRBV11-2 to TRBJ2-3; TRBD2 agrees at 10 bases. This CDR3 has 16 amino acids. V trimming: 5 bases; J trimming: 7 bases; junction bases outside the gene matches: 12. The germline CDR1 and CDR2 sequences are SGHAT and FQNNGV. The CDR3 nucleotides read TGTGCCAGCAGCCCGAGAGGTCTAGCGGGGGCCAATACGCAGTATTTT. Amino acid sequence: CASSPRGLAGANTQYF.

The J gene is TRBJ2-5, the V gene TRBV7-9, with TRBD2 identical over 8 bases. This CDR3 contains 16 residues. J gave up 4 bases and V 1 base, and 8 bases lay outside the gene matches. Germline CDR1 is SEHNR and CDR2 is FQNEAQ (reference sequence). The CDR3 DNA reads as TGTGCCAGCAGCTTAGTAGGAGTAGCGGGGTCAGAGACCCAGTACTTC. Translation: CASSLVGVAGSETQYF.

The CDR3 coding sequence is TGTGCCAGCAGCCCCCTAATACCAGGGTTAGATTCACCCCTCCACTTT. As protein: CASSPLIPGLDSPLHF. The chain combines TRBV4-2 with TRBJ1-6; the D gene is possibly TRBD1 (5 bases). Trimming took 4 bases from V and 8 from J, leaving 18 bases between them. The CDR3 consists of 16 residues. The germline CDR1 and CDR2 sequences are LGHNA and YNFKEQ.

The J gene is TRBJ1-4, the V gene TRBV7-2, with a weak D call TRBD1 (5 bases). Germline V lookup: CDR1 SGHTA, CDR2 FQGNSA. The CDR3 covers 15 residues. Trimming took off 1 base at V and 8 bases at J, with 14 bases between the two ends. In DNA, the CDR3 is TGTGCCAGCAGCTTAGAGGGCAGGGAGGGGGAAAAACTGTTTTTT. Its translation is CASSLEGREGEKLFF.

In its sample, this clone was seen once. The CDR3 nucleotides are TGTGCCAGCAGTCACCGGGACAGGGGGTTCAACAATGAGCAGTTCTTC. This encodes CASSHRDRGFNNEQFF. The chain links TRBV27 to TRBJ2-1; 11 nucleotides line up with TRBD1. Germline-derived CDR1 and CDR2 are MNHEY and SMNVEV (reference sequence). The CDR3 sequence is 16 residues long. V lost 5 bases and J lost 5; bases outside the gene matches: 8.

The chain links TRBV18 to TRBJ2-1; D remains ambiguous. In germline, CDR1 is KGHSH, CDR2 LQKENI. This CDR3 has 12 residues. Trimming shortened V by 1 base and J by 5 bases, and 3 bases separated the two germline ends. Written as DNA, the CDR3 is TGTGCCAGCTCACCACTAGACAATGAGCAGTTCTTC. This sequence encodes CASSPLDNEQFF.

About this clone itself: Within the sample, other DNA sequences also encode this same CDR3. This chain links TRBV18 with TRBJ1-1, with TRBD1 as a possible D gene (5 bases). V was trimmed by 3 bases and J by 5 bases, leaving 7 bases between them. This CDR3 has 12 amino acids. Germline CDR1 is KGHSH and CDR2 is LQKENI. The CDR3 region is CASSPGQTEAFF. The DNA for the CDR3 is TGTGCCAGCTCACCGGGGCAAACTGAAGCTTTCTTT.

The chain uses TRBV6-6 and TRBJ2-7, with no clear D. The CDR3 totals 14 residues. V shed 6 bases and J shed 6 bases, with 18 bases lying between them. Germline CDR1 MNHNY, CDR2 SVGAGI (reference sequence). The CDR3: CASRDPGANLEQYF. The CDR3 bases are TGTGCCAGCAGGGACCCGGGCGCAAACCTCGAGCAGTACTTC.

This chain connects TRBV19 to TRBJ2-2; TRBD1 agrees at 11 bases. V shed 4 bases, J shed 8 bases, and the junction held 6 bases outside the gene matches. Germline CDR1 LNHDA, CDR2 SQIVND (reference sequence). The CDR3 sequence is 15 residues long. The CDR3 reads CASSTGTGGVGELFF. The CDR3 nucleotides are TGTGCCAGTAGTACCGGGACAGGGGGAGTTGGGGAGCTGTTTTTT. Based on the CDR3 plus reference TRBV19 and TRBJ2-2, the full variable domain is DGGITQSPKYLFRKEGQNVTLSCEQNLNHDAMYWYRQDPGQGLRLIYYSQIVNDFQKGDIAEGYSVSREKKESFPLTVTSAQKNPTAFYLCASSTGTGGVGELFFGEGSRLTVL.

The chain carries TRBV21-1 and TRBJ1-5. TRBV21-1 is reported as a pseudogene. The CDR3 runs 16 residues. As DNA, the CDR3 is TGTGCCAGCAGCAAAAGGGGTACGGGGCATAATCAGCCCCAGCATTTT. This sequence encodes CASSKRGTGHNQPQHF.

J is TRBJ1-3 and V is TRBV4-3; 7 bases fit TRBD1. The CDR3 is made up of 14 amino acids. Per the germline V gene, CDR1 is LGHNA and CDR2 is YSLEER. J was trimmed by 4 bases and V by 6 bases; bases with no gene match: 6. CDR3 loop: CASRGTEIGNTIYF. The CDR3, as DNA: TGCGCCAGCAGGGGGACAGAAATAGGAAACACCATATATTTT.

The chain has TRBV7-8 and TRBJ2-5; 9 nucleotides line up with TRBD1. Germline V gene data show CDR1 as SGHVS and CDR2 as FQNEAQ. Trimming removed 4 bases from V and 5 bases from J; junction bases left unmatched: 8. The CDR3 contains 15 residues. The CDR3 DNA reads TGTGCCAGCAGCTCAACCGGGACAGGGAAGGAGACCCAGTACTTC. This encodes CASSSTGTGKETQYF.

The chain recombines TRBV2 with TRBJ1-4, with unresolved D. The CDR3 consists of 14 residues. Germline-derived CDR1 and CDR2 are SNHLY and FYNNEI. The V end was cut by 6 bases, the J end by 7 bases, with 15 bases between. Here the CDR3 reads CASRESGVGEKLFF. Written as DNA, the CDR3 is TGTGCCAGCAGGGAGAGTGGCGTTGGTGAAAAACTGTTTTTT.

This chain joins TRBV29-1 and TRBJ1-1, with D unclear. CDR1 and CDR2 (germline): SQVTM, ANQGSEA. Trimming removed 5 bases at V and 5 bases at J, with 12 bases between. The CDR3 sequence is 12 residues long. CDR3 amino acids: CSVYLSGTEAFF. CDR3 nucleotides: TGCAGCGTTTACCTCAGCGGGACTGAAGCTTTCTTT.

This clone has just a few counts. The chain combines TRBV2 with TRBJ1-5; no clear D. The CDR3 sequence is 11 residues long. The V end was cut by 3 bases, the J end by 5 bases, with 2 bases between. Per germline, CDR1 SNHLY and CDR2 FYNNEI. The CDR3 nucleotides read TGTGCCAGCAGTGATGATCAGCCCCAGCATTTT. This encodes CASSDDQPQHF.

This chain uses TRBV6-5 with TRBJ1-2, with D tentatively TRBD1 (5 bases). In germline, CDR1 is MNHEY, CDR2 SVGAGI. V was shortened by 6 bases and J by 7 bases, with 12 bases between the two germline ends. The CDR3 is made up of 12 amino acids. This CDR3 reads CASSQGSRGYTF. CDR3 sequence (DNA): TGTGCCAGCAGCCAGGGTAGTCGTGGCTACACCTTC.

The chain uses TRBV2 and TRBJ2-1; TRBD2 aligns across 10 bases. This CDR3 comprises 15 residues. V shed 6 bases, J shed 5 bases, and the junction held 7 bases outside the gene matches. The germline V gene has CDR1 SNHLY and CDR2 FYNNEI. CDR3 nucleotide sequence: TGTGCCAGCAGAACCGGGACTAGCGTGGACAATGAGCAGTTCTTC. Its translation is CASRTGTSVDNEQFF.

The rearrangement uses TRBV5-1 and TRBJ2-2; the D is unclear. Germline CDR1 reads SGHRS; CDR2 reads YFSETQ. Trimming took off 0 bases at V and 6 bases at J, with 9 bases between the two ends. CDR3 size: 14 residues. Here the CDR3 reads CASSLAMEPGELFF. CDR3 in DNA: TGCGCCAGCAGCTTGGCAATGGAGCCCGGGGAGCTGTTTTTT.